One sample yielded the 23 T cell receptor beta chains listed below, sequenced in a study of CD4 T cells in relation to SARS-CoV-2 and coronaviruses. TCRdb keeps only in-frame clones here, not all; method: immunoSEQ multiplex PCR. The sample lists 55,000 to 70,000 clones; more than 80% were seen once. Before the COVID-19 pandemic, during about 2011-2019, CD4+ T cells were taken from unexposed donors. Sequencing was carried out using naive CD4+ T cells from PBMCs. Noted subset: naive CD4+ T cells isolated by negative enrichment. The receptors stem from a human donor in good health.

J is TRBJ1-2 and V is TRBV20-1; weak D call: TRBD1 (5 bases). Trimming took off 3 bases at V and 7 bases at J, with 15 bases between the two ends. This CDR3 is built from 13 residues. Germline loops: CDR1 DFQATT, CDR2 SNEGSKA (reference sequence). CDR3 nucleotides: TGCAGTGCTAGTAGGGGAGGGGCGGTTGGCTACACCTTC. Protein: CSASRGGAVGYTF.

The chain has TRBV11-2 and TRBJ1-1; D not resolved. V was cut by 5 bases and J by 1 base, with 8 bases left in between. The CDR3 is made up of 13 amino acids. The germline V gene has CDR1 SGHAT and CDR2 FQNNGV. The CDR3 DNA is TGTGCCAGCAGCACCGGGCCGAACACTGAAGCTTTCTTT. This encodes CASSTGPNTEAFF.

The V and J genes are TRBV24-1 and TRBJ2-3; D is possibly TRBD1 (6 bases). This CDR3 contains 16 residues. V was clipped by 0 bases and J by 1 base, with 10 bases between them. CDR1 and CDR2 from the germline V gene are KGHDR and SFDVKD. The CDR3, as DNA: TGTGCCACCAGTGATTTGAAGCCAGGGGGCACAGATACGCAGTATTTT. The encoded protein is CATSDLKPGGTDTQYF.

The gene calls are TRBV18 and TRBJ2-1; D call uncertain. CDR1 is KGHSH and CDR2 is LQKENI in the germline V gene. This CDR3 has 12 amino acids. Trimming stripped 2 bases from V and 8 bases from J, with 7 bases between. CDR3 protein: CASSPTIYEQFF. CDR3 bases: TGTGCCAGCTCACCAACAATCTATGAGCAGTTCTTC.

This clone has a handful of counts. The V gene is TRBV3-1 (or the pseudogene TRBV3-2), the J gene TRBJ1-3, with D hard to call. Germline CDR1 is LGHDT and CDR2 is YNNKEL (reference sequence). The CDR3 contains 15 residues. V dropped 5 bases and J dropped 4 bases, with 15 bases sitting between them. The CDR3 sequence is CASSNHGISGNTIYF. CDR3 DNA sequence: TGTGCCAGCAGCAATCATGGGATATCCGGAAACACCATATATTTT.

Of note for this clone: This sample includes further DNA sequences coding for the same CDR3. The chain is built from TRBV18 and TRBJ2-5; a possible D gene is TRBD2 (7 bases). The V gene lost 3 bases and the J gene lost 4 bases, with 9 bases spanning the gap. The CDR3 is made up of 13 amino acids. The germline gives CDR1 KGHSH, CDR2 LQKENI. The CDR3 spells CASSPGGGETQYF. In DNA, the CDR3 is TGTGCCAGCTCACCGGGAGGGGGAGAGACCCAGTACTTC.

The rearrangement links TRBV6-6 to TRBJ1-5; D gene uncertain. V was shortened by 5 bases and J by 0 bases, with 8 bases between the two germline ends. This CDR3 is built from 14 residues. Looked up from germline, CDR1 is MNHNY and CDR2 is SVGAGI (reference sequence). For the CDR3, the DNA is TGTGCCAGCAGTAGTTCACGTAGCAATCAGCCCCAGCATTTT. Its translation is CASSSSRSNQPQHF.

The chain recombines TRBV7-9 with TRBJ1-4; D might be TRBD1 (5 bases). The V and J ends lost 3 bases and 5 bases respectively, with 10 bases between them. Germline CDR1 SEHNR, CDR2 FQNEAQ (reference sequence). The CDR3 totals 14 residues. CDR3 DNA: TGTGCCAGCAGCTTTCAGGGAGGGAATGAAAAACTGTTTTTT. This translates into CASSFQGGNEKLFF.

CDR3 in amino acids: CASSDLGDRVTQYF. Written as DNA, the CDR3 is TGTGCCAGCAGCGACCTGGGCGATAGAGTAACGCAGTATTTT. The gene calls are TRBV9 and TRBJ2-3; D remains unclear. The V gene lost 3 bases and the J gene lost 9 bases, with 17 bases spanning the gap. The CDR3 contains 14 residues. Germline CDR1 SGDLS, CDR2 YYNGEE.

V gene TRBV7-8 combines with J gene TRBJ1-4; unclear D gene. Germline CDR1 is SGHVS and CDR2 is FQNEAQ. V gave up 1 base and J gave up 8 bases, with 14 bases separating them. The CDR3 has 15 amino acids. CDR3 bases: TGTGCCAGCAGCTTAGTAGGAGGGAGTAACGAAAAACTGTTTTTT. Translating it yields CASSLVGGSNEKLFF.

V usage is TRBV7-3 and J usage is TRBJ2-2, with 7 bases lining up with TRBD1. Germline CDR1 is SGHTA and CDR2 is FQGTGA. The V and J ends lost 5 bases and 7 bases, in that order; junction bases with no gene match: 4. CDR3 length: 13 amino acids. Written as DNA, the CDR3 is TGTGCCAGCAGCATGACAGGGAACGGGGAGCTGTTTTTT. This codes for CASSMTGNGELFF.

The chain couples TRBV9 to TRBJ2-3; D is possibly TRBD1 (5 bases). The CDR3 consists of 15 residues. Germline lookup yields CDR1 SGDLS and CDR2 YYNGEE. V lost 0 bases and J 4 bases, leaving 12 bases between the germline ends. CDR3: CASSVDAAGSDTQYF. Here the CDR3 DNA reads TGTGCCAGCAGCGTAGATGCGGCAGGGTCAGATACGCAGTATTTT.

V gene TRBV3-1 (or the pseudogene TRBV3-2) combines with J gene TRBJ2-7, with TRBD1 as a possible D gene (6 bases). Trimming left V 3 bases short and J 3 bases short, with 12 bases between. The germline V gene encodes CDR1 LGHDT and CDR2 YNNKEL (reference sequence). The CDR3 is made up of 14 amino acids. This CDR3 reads CASSQGAGSYEQYF. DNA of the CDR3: TGTGCCAGCAGCCAGGGGGCTGGGAGCTACGAGCAGTACTTC.

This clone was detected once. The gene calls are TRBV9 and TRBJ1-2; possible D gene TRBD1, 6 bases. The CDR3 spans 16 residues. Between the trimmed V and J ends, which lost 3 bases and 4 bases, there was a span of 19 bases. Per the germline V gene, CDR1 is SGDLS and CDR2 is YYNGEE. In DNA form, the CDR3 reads TGTGCCAGCAGCGGGGGATTGGGACAACTCCTCTATGGCTACACCTTC. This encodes CASSGGLGQLLYGYTF.

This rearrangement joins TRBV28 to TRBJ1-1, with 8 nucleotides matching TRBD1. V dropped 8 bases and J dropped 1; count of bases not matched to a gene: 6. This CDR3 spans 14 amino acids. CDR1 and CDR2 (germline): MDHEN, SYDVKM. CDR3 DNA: TGTGCCAGCCAACGACAGGGGAAGAACACTGAAGCTTTCTTT. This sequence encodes CASQRQGKNTEAFF.

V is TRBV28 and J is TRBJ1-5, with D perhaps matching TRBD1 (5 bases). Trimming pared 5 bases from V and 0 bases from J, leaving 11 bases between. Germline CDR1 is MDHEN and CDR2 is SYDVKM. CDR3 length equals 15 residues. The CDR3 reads CASSLPRGSNQPQHF. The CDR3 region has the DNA TGTGCCAGCAGTCTACCTAGGGGTAGCAATCAGCCCCAGCATTTT.

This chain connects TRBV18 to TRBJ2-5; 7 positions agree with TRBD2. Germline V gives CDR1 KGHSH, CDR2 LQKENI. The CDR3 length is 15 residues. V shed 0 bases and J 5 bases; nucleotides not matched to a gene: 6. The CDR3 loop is CASSPPSDGRETQYF. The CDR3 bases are TGTGCCAGCTCACCACCGTCCGACGGGAGGGAGACCCAGTACTTC.

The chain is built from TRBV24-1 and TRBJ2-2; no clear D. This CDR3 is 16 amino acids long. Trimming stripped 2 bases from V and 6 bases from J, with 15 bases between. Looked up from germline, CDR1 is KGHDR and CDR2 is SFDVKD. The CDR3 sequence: CATSDSTVGGAGELFF. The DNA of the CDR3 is TGTGCCACCAGTGATTCGACCGTGGGTGGGGCCGGGGAGCTGTTTTTT.

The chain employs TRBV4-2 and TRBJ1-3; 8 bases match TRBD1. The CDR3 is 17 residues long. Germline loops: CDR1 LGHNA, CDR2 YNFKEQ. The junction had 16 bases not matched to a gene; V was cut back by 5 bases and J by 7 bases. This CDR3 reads CASSFQPQGVLDNTIYF. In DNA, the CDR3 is TGTGCCAGCAGCTTCCAACCACAGGGGGTTCTAGATAACACCATATATTTT.

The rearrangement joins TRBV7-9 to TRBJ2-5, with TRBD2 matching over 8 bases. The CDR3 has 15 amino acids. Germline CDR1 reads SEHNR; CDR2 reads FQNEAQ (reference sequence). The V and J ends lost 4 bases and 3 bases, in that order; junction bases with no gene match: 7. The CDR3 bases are TGTGCCAGCAGCTCCCGTCGTAGCGGGAAAGAGACCCAGTACTTC. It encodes CASSSRRSGKETQYF.

In DNA form, the CDR3 reads TGTGCCAGCAGCCCCAAGACTAGCTTGAGCGCAGATACGCAGTATTTT. It yields the protein CASSPKTSLSADTQYF. This rearrangement joins TRBV9 to TRBJ2-3; 7 bases line up with TRBD2. Per germline, CDR1 SGDLS and CDR2 YYNGEE. The CDR3 covers 16 residues. J gave up 4 bases and V 4 bases, and 12 bases lay outside the gene matches.

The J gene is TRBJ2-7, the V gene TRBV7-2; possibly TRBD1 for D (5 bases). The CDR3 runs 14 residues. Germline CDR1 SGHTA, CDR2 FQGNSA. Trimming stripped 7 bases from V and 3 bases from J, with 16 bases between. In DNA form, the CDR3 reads TGTGCCAGCATCCCCGCCCCAGGGCGCTACGAGCAGTACTTC. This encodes CASIPAPGRYEQYF.

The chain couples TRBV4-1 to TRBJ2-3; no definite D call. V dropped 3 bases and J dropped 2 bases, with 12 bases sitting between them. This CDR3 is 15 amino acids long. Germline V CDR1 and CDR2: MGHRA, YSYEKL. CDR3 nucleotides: TGCGCCAGCAGCCAGGGTCCGCTGTCCACAGATACGCAGTATTTT. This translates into CASSQGPLSTDTQYF.